Below are 26 T cell receptor beta chains sequenced from a single sample in a study of blood T cell repertoires in COVID-19. Assay used: immunoSEQ multiplex PCR; TCRdb lists only in-frame clones, some missing. This sample has about 200,000 clones, with around 89% found just once. The sequenced material came from PBMCs or T cells enriched from blood (not recorded which). The receptors originated from a woman between 18 and 29 years old who had recovered from COVID-19.

V gene TRBV27 combines with J gene TRBJ2-3, with 9 bases fitting TRBD2. CDR1 MNHEY and CDR2 SMNVEV come from the germline V gene (reference sequence). Losses at the gene ends were 4 bases for V and 2 bases for J; bases not matched to a gene: 7. The CDR3 loop spans 16 amino acids. The CDR3 here is CASSYSLAGPTDTQYF. Written as DNA, the CDR3 is TGTGCCAGCAGTTATTCCCTAGCGGGGCCCACAGATACGCAGTATTTT.

V gene TRBV18 combines with J gene TRBJ1-6; possibly TRBD1 for D (6 bases). In germline, CDR1 is KGHSH, CDR2 LQKENI. The CDR3 consists of 15 residues. Trimming stripped 1 base from V and 4 bases from J, with 8 bases between. The CDR3 spells CASSPQGDYNSPLHF. The CDR3 DNA sequence: TGTGCCAGCTCACCACAGGGGGATTATAATTCACCCCTCCACTTT.

This clone showed up just a few times. The CDR3 reads CSARQGFGYGYTF. The CDR3 bases are TGCAGCGCTCGACAGGGATTCGGCTATGGCTACACCTTC. The chain uses TRBV29-1 and TRBJ1-2, with 7 bases lining up with TRBD1. The germline gives CDR1 SQVTM, CDR2 ANQGSEA. Unmatched junction bases numbered 9, after V lost 7 bases and J lost 4 bases. This CDR3 is built from 13 residues. Full variable domain (rest looked up from reference TRBV29-1 and TRBJ1-2): SAVISQKPSRDICQRGTSLTIQCQVDSQVTMMFWYRQQPGQSLTLIATANQGSEATYESGFVIDKFPISRPNLTFSTLTVSNMSPEDSSIYLCSARQGFGYGYTFGSGTRLTVV.

The V call is TRBV3-1 (or the pseudogene TRBV3-2), the J call TRBJ2-5, with TRBD2 matching 10 bases. In germline, CDR1 is LGHDT, CDR2 YNNKEL (reference sequence). With V trimmed by 1 base and J by 1 base, 6 bases remained unmatched. The CDR3 loop spans 17 amino acids. The CDR3 protein is CASSQVHSGGGQETQYF. The CDR3 nucleotides are TGTGCCAGCAGCCAAGTTCACAGCGGGGGGGGCCAAGAGACCCAGTACTTC.

V is TRBV6-5 and J is TRBJ2-7; 8 bases are shared with TRBD1. The ends lost 11 bases at V and 5 bases at J; junction bases unmatched: 17. The CDR3 extends over 15 amino acids. Germline V lookup: CDR1 MNHEY, CDR2 SVGAGI. Here the CDR3 reads CAETGVEGTPDEQYF. The CDR3 coding sequence is TGTGCCGAGACAGGGGTAGAAGGGACCCCTGACGAGCAGTACTTC.

This CDR3 is CASSLGDYEQYF. The CDR3 DNA reads TGCGCCAGCAGCTTGGGCGACTACGAGCAGTACTTC. The rearrangement links TRBV5-1 to TRBJ2-7; no clear D gene. Germline V gene data show CDR1 as SGHRS and CDR2 as YFSETQ. The CDR3 contains 12 residues. The V end lost 0 bases, the J end lost 3 bases, and 4 bases lay between the germline ends.

This clone was recorded once. This chain joins TRBV6-5 and TRBJ1-3, with 7 bases matching TRBD1. The CDR3 covers 14 residues. V lost 6 bases, J lost 6 bases, and 8 bases stayed unmatched. The germline gives CDR1 MNHEY, CDR2 SVGAGI. The CDR3 DNA follows: TGTGCCAGCAGACTCGGGACAGCCGAAAACACCATATATTTT. Translated: CASRLGTAENTIYF.

V is TRBV18 and J is TRBJ1-2; no firm D call. CDR1 and CDR2 from the germline V gene are KGHSH and LQKENI. The CDR3 has 17 amino acids. Trimming took off 2 bases at V and 4 bases at J, with 20 bases between the two ends. CDR3 nucleotides: TGTGCCAGCTCACCAAGTTCTACGGAGCGAGTTCTCTATGGCTACACCTTC. Translating gives CASSPSSTERVLYGYTF.

The V gene is TRBV5-1, the J gene TRBJ2-7; a possible D gene is TRBD2 (6 bases). This CDR3 is 13 amino acids long. V was trimmed by 4 bases and J by 0 bases, leaving 8 bases between them. Germline CDR1 and CDR2: SGHRS and YFSETQ. The CDR3 here is CASSGGYSYEQYF. For the CDR3, the DNA is TGCGCCAGCAGCGGGGGGTACTCCTACGAGCAGTACTTC.

The V and J genes are TRBV5-4 and TRBJ1-5; 7 nucleotides line up with TRBD1. The CDR3 loop spans 14 amino acids. V trimming: 1 base; J trimming: 5 bases; junction bases outside the gene matches: 3. The V gene's germline CDR1 is SGHNT and CDR2 YYREEE (reference sequence). CDR3 in DNA: TGTGCCAGCAGCTTGCAGGGGGGAGATCAGCCCCAGCATTTT. Protein sequence: CASSLQGGDQPQHF.

V and J are TRBV2 and TRBJ2-3; 11 bases fit TRBD2. The CDR3 totals 17 residues. Unmatched junction bases numbered 8, after V lost 6 bases and J lost 0 bases. Germline V CDR1 and CDR2: SNHLY, FYNNEI. Here the CDR3 reads CASRKLAGASSTDTQYF. As DNA, the CDR3 is TGTGCCAGCAGGAAACTAGCGGGGGCCTCTAGCACAGATACGCAGTATTTT.

The chain links TRBV2 to TRBJ1-4, with TRBD1 matching 8 bases. After removal of 3 bases from V and 5 bases from J, the junction contained 5 bases not matched to a gene. The CDR3 has 15 amino acids. Per the germline V gene, CDR1 is SNHLY and CDR2 is FYNNEI. The CDR3 coding sequence is TGTGCCAGCAGTGAGGGACAGGCTCCGAATGAAAAACTGTTTTTT. Its translation: CASSEGQAPNEKLFF.

The rearrangement uses TRBV30 and TRBJ2-4, with 9 positions matching TRBD1. Germline CDR1 and CDR2: GTSNPN and SVGIG (reference sequence). The CDR3 is 15 residues long. Unmatched junction bases numbered 7, after V lost 0 bases and J lost 7 bases. CDR3 sequence: CAWSVRDRVWNIQYF. In nucleotides, the CDR3 is TGTGCCTGGAGTGTACGGGACAGGGTATGGAACATTCAGTACTTC. Complete variable domain (other parts from reference TRBV30 and TRBJ2-4): SQTIHQWPATLVQPVGSPLSLECTVEGTSNPNLYWYRQAAGRGLQLLFYSVGIGQISSEVPQNLSASRPQDRQFILSSKKLLLSDSGFYLCAWSVRDRVWNIQYFGAGTRLSVL.

The chain combines TRBV5-4 with TRBJ1-1; possibly TRBD1 for D (6 bases). V lost 0 bases, J lost 4 bases, and 10 bases lay in between. The CDR3 runs to 14 residues. CDR1 and CDR2 from the germline V gene are SGHNT and YYREEE (reference sequence). The CDR3 coding sequence is TGTGCCAGCAGCTTGGTCAGGGGCCCCACTGAAGCTTTCTTT. Translation: CASSLVRGPTEAFF.

The CDR3 spells CASSESAGGNEQFF. The CDR3 nucleotides read TGCGCCAGCAGTGAGTCGGCAGGGGGCAATGAGCAGTTCTTC. This chain connects TRBV10-1 to TRBJ2-1; 7 bases are a match to TRBD1. Losses at the gene ends were 0 bases for V and 6 bases for J; bases not matched to a gene: 2. This CDR3 has 14 amino acids. Germline CDR1 reads WNHNN; CDR2 reads SYGVQD (reference sequence).

The gene calls are TRBV5-5 and TRBJ2-7; the D is unclear. V was cut by 0 bases and J by 3 bases, with 7 bases left in between. CDR1 is SGHKS, CDR2 YYEKEE, per germline (reference sequence). This CDR3 contains 13 residues. This chain's CDR3 is CASSLDINYEQYF. CDR3 nucleotides: TGTGCCAGCAGCTTGGACATCAACTACGAGCAGTACTTC.

This chain connects TRBV2 to TRBJ2-3; D remains unclear. CDR3 size: 13 residues. V lost 8 bases, J lost 5 bases, and 14 bases lay in between. Per the germline V gene, CDR1 is SNHLY and CDR2 is FYNNEI. The CDR3 DNA follows: TGTGCCAGCTCTACGTTAGCCGAAGATACGCAGTATTTT. Translated: CASSTLAEDTQYF. Full variable domain (rest looked up from reference TRBV2 and TRBJ2-3): EPEVTQTPSHQVTQMGQEVILRCVPISNHLYFYWYRQILGQKVEFLVSFYNNEISEKSEIFDDQFSVERPDGSNFTLKIRSTKLEDSAMYFCASSTLAEDTQYFGPGTRLTVL.

The chain has TRBV5-4 and TRBJ2-3; 7 nucleotides agree with TRBD1. Germline CDR1 is SGHNT and CDR2 is YYREEE (reference sequence). V lost 3 bases to trimming and J lost 2 bases; unmatched junction nucleotides: 6. CDR3 length: 15 residues. CDR3 coding DNA: TGTGCCAGCAGCTCCCCGACAGGGTCCACAGATACGCAGTATTTT. This sequence encodes CASSSPTGSTDTQYF.

The J gene is TRBJ2-3, the V gene TRBV27, with 10 bases lining up with TRBD2. Germline CDR1 reads MNHEY; CDR2 reads SMNVEV (reference sequence). The trim removed 5 bases at V and 1 base at J, leaving 12 bases unmatched. CDR3 size: 18 residues. CDR3 in amino acids: CASSTSGGAGFGTDTQYF. The DNA of the CDR3 is TGTGCCAGCAGTACCAGCGGGGGGGCCGGGTTCGGCACAGATACGCAGTATTTT.

The chain couples TRBV5-4 to TRBJ1-2; D may be TRBD1 (5 bases). CDR1 and CDR2 (germline): SGHNT, YYREEE (reference sequence). The CDR3 contains 13 residues. The V end lost 4 bases, the J end lost 8 bases, and 15 bases lay between the germline ends. This CDR3 is CASSGGTLGGYTF. The DNA of the CDR3 is TGTGCCAGCAGCGGCGGGACTCTTGGCGGCTACACCTTC.

The V call is TRBV9, the J call TRBJ2-6; tentative D call: TRBD2 (6 bases). Trimming took 3 bases from V and 4 from J, leaving 11 bases between them. This CDR3 is built from 15 residues. The germline V gene has CDR1 SGDLS and CDR2 YYNGEE. CDR3 amino acids: CASSDQGGGANVLTF. DNA for the CDR3: TGTGCCAGCAGCGATCAGGGAGGAGGGGCCAACGTCCTGACTTTC.

This rearrangement joins TRBV7-2 to TRBJ2-1, with 7 nucleotides matching TRBD1. This CDR3 contains 12 residues. The ends lost 9 bases at V and 7 bases at J; junction bases unmatched: 6. Germline loops: CDR1 SGHTA, CDR2 FQGNSA. The CDR3 DNA reads TGTGCCAGAAGACAGGGCGGGAATGAGCAGTTCTTC. Translation gives CARRQGGNEQFF.

V gene TRBV5-4 combines with J gene TRBJ2-3; the D gene is possibly TRBD1 (5 bases). The CDR3 spans 12 residues. V lost 4 bases and J lost 8, with 11 bases in between. Germline CDR1 reads SGHNT; CDR2 reads YYREEE (reference sequence). The DNA for the CDR3 is TGTGCCAGCAGCGACGACAGTCCTACGCAGTATTTT. This translates into CASSDDSPTQYF.

The V gene is TRBV28, the J gene TRBJ1-4, with D possibly matching TRBD1 (5 bases). Trimming removed 6 bases from V and 8 bases from J, with 19 bases in between. Germline-derived CDR1 and CDR2 are MDHEN and SYDVKM. The CDR3 sequence is 15 residues long. The CDR3 is CASSPTHGGGEKLFF. CDR3 in DNA: TGTGCCAGCAGCCCCACGCACGGGGGTGGCGAAAAACTGTTTTTT.

The chain has TRBV7-6 and TRBJ2-3; TRBD1 is a possible D gene (5 bases). V was trimmed by 1 base and J by 3 bases, leaving 17 bases between them. CDR3 length: 17 residues. Germline V gene lookup returns CDR1 SGHVS and CDR2 FNYEAQ. In DNA, the CDR3 is TGTGCCAGCAGCTTAGAAAACCGGGCCGCAGGGACAGATACGCAGTATTTT. Protein sequence: CASSLENRAAGTDTQYF.

The CDR3 region is CASSLPAGDNNEQFF. The CDR3 nucleotides read TGTGCCAGCAGCTTACCGGCAGGGGATAACAATGAGCAGTTCTTC. The chain employs TRBV7-9 and TRBJ2-1; D is perhaps TRBD1 (6 bases). This CDR3 comprises 15 residues. Deletions cut 2 bases from V and 5 bases from J, with 13 bases between. CDR1 and CDR2 from the germline V gene are SEHNR and FQNEAQ (reference sequence).